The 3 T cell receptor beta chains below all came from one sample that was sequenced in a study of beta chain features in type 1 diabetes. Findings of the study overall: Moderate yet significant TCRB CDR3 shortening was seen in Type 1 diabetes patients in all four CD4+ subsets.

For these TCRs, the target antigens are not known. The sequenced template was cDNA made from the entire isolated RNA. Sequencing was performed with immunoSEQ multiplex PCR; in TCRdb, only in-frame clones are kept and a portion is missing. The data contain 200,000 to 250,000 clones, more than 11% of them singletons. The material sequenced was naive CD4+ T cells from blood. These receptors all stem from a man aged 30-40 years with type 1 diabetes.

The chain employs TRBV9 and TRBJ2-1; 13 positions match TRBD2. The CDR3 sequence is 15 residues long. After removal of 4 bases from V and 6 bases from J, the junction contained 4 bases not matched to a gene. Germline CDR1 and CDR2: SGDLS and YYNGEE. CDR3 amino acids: CASSPRLAGGNEQFF. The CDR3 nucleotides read TGTGCCAGCAGCCCAAGACTAGCGGGGGGCAATGAGCAGTTCTTC.

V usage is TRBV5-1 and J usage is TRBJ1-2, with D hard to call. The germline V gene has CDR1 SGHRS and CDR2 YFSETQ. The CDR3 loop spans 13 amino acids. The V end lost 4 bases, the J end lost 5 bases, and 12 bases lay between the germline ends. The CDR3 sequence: CASSRGPAYGYTF. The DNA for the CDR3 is TGCGCCAGCAGCCGCGGGCCGGCTTATGGCTACACCTTC. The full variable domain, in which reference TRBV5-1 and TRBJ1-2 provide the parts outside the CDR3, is KAGVTQTPRYLIKTRGQQVTLSCSPISGHRSVSWYQQTPGQGLQFLFEYFSETQRNKGNFPGRFSGRQFSNSRSEMNVSTLELGDSALYLCASSRGPAYGYTFGSGTRLTVV.

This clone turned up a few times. CDR3 DNA sequence: TGCGCCAGCAGACCCGGGGGACAGAGCAATCAGCCCCAGCATTTT. This gives the protein CASRPGGQSNQPQHF. The chain employs TRBV5-1 and TRBJ1-5; 7 nucleotides align to TRBD1. V lost 5 bases, J lost 1 base, and 6 bases stayed unmatched. The CDR3 has 15 residues. Per the germline V gene, CDR1 is SGHRS and CDR2 is YFSETQ.